This T cell receptor (beta chain) was captured in a study of preoperative IRX-2 immunotherapy in early breast cancer. Only a few counts were recorded for this clone. TCRdb's table, derived via immunoSEQ multiplex PCR, lists solely in-frame clones and lacks some. The profile shows about 19,000 clones, 70% to 90% of them singletons. Treatment meaning: preoperative locoregional IRX-2 cytokine immunotherapy. Patients received preoperative, locoregional IRX-2 cytokine immunotherapy in a phase Ib study. The germline V gene encodes CDR1 MNHGY and CDR2 SAAAGT. The CDR3 contains 15 residues. V was pared by 7 bases and J by 0 bases, with 4 bases of the junction left unmatched.

The receptor's source is a human donor with breast cancer. The material sequenced was lymph node tissue, taken after IRX-2 immunotherapy. The chain has TRBV6-8 and TRBJ2-2; 8 positions match TRBD2. The CDR3 DNA follows: TGTGCCAGCACCGTAGCGGGACCGAACACCGGGGAGCTGTTTTTT. The encoded protein is CASTVAGPNTGELFF.